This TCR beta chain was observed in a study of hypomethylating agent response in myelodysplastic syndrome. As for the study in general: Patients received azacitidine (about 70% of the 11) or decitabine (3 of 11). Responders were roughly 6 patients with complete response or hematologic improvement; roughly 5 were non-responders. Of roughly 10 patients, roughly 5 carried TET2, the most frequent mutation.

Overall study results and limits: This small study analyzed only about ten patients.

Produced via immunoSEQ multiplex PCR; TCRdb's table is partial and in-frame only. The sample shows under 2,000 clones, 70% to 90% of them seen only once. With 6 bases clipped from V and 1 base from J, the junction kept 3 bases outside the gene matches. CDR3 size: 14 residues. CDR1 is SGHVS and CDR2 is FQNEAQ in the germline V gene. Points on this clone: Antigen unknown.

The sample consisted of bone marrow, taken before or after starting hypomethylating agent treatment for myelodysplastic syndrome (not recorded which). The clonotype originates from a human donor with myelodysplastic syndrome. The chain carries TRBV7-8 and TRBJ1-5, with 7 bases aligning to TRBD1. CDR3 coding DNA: TGTGCCAGCAGAGGGGGCGTAAGCAATCAGCCCCAGCATTTT. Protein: CASRGGVSNQPQHF.